This TCR beta chain appears in the sequencing data of a study of T-cell reconstitution after alpha-beta-depleted transplantation in children. This clonotype has more than one count but fewer than ten. Unique molecular identifiers were used in preparing the TCRbeta library. TCRdb re-called the PCR reads with MiXCR, one entry per CDR3 protein. Here the sample spans around 960,000 distinct CDR3 sequences, about 31% being singletons. The sequences come from PBMCs, mostly from graft donor cells, collected 360 days after TCRalphabeta/CD19-depleted stem cell transplant. This receptor was identified in a boy under two years old who had a stem cell transplant for SCID, so the T cells may come from the graft donor.

CDR3 nucleotides: TGTGCCAGCAGTCGCCGGGCCGCGATTCAAGAGACCCAGTACTTC. Translated, it gives CASSRRAAIQETQYF. The chain employs TRBV12-3 or TRBV12-4 and TRBJ2-5; no firm D call. The CDR3 is 15 residues long. Trimming stripped 5 bases from V and 2 bases from J, with 15 bases between.